This is a list of T cell receptor beta chains from one sample in a study of blood T cell repertoires in COVID-19. Sequenced by immunoSEQ multiplex PCR; TCRdb stores in-frame clones only, minus some. Found here are 190,000 or so clones, approximately 94% of them singletons; the top ten hold 0.6% to 0.9%. The specimen was peripheral blood. These receptors all come from a man younger than 40 with COVID-19, enrolled during active disease. The CDR3 runs from the conserved cysteine through the conserved F or W. The D gene is left open where the match is weak. The size entry is marked missing in some rows and otherwise reads once, few, many or a size class.

cdr3_aa cdr3_nt j_call d_call clone_size v_call
CASSEGGINTEAFF TGTGCCAGCAGTGAAGGAGGGATCAACACTGAAGCTTTCTTT TRBJ1-1 . once TRBV2
CASSLLDRGLNTEAFF TGTGCCAGTAGCTTACTGGACAGGGGGTTGAACACTGAAGCTTTCTTT TRBJ1-1 TRBD1 . TRBV19
CSVAQGQRITEAFF TGCAGCGTCGCCCAGGGACAGCGGATCACTGAAGCTTTCTTT TRBJ1-1 TRBD1 . TRBV29-1
CASSLDYGEMNTEAFF TGTGCCAGCAGCTTAGACTATGGCGAGATGAACACTGAAGCTTTCTTT TRBJ1-1 . . TRBV11-1
CASSYAGGRTDTQYF TGTGCCAGCAGCTACGCGGGGGGCAGGACAGATACGCAGTATTTT TRBJ2-3 TRBD2 . TRBV14
CASTQLMAGAYGYTF TGTGCCAGCACCCAACTTATGGCAGGGGCCTATGGCTACACCTTC TRBJ1-2 . few TRBV5-4
CASSYFAGGMNTEAFF TGTGCCAGCAGTTACTTCGCAGGGGGGATGAACACTGAAGCTTTCTTT TRBJ1-1 TRBD1 . TRBV6-5
CASRRTDDQPQHF TGTGCCAGCAGAAGGACTGATGATCAGCCCCAGCATTTT TRBJ1-5 . . TRBV2
CASSGQGGWSNQPQHF TGTGCCAGCAGTGGACAGGGGGGATGGAGCAATCAGCCCCAGCATTTT TRBJ1-5 TRBD1 . TRBV2
CASSSRQGANYGYTF TGTGCCAGCAGCTCGAGACAGGGTGCCAACTATGGCTACACCTTC TRBJ1-2 TRBD1 . TRBV7-9
CASRGTGGADTQYF TGTGCCAGCAGAGGGACAGGGGGCGCAGATACGCAGTATTTT TRBJ2-3 TRBD1 . TRBV6-6
CASSQPPGHNPYYGYTF TGCGCCAGCAGCCAGCCACCGGGACACAACCCGTACTATGGCTACACCTTC TRBJ1-2 . . TRBV4-1
CASSALDTSGANVLTF TGTGCCAGCAGTGCCCTGGACACCTCTGGGGCCAACGTCCTGACTTTC TRBJ2-6 . . TRBV25-1
CASSYHRPDRGNGYTF TGTGCCAGCAGTTACCACCGCCCGGACAGGGGGAATGGCTACACCTTC TRBJ1-2 TRBD1 . TRBV6-5
CASSPLDRGGTDTQYF TGTGCCAGTAGCCCACTCGACAGGGGAGGCACAGATACGCAGTATTTT TRBJ2-3 TRBD1 . TRBV19
CASSQELYSLVDQPQHF TGTGCCAGCAGCCAAGAGTTGTACAGTCTGGTCGATCAGCCCCAGCATTTT TRBJ1-5 . . TRBV14
CASSLAEAGGASPLHF TGCGCCAGCAGCTTGGCCGAGGCAGGGGGCGCTTCACCCCTCCACTTT TRBJ1-6 TRBD1 . TRBV5-1
CASSFSPGTGTYEQYF TGTGCCAGCAGCTTTAGTCCCGGGACAGGGACCTACGAGCAGTACTTC TRBJ2-7 TRBD1 once TRBV7-2
CASSQKGATNEKLFF TGCGCCAGCAGCCAGAAGGGGGCAACTAATGAAAAACTGTTTTTT TRBJ1-4 . few TRBV4-1
CASSTKTGAWNTEAFF TGTGCCAGTAGTACAAAAACAGGGGCCTGGAACACTGAAGCTTTCTTT TRBJ1-1 TRBD1 . TRBV19
CASSQARSGHSYEQYF TGCGCCAGCAGCCAAGCTCGGTCAGGGCATTCCTACGAGCAGTACTTC TRBJ2-7 . . TRBV4-1
CASSPRTGENTEAFF TGTGCCAGCTCACCTCGGACAGGGGAGAACACTGAAGCTTTCTTT TRBJ1-1 TRBD1 . TRBV18
CASSMTDRGREQYF TGCGCCAGCAGCATGACGGACAGGGGAAGGGAGCAGTACTTC TRBJ2-7 TRBD1 . TRBV5-1
CASSVDGTGGADTQYF TGTGCCAGCAGCGTAGACGGGACAGGGGGCGCAGATACGCAGTATTTT TRBJ2-3 TRBD1 . TRBV9
CASSRRQGEPEAFF TGCGCCAGCAGCCGGAGACAGGGGGAACCTGAAGCTTTCTTT TRBJ1-1 TRBD1 . TRBV5-1
CASSQLLSGVNYGYTF TGCGCCAGCAGCCAACTCCTCTCAGGGGTCAACTATGGCTACACCTTC TRBJ1-2 . . TRBV4-1
CASSPGLDYGYTF TGCGCCAGCAGCCCTGGGCTTGACTATGGCTACACCTTC TRBJ1-2 . . TRBV4-1
CATSAQTGNTDTQYF TGTGCCACCAGCGCTCAAACAGGGAACACAGATACGCAGTATTTT TRBJ2-3 . . TRBV15
CASSPGQGRDEQYF TGCGCCAGCAGCCCGGGACAGGGGAGAGACGAGCAGTACTTC TRBJ2-7 TRBD1 . TRBV5-1
CASSMKQGNTIYF TGTGCCAGCAGCATGAAACAAGGAAACACCATATATTTT TRBJ1-3 . . TRBV13
CASSLSTLEQYF TGTGCCAGCAGCTTAAGCACCCTCGAGCAGTACTTC TRBJ2-7 . . TRBV5-6
CATSRGSSGNTIYF TGTGCCACCTCTAGGGGATCCTCTGGAAACACCATATATTTT TRBJ1-3 . . TRBV19
CASSSVGSPNNEQFF TGTGCCAGCAGCTCCGTCGGGAGTCCTAACAATGAGCAGTTCTTC TRBJ2-1 . . TRBV5-5
CASRADRGTGEQYF TGTGCCAGCAGGGCTGATAGGGGAACTGGCGAGCAGTACTTC TRBJ2-7 . . TRBV2
CASNLSRISGANVLTF TGTGCCAGCAACTTGAGCAGGATCTCTGGGGCCAACGTCCTGACTTTC TRBJ2-6 . . TRBV7-9
CASSLVAGKETQYF TGCGCCAGCAGCTTGGTCGCCGGTAAAGAGACCCAGTACTTC TRBJ2-5 . . TRBV5-1
CASSLGQGRGYTF TGTGCCAGTAGTTTAGGACAGGGCCGAGGCTACACCTTC TRBJ1-2 TRBD1 . TRBV19
CASSYTSSGNTIYF TGCGCCAGCAGCTACACCTCCTCTGGAAACACCATATATTTT TRBJ1-3 . once TRBV5-1
CASSYPRPYGYTF TGTGCCAGCAGTTACCCGAGGCCCTATGGCTACACCTTC TRBJ1-2 . . TRBV6-2/TRBV6-3
CASSPRVPGNTEAFF TGTGCCAGCTCACCACGTGTGCCAGGGAACACTGAAGCTTTCTTT TRBJ1-1 . . TRBV18
CASSTWDMGAEAFF TGTGCCAGCAGCACTTGGGACATGGGGGCTGAAGCTTTCTTT TRBJ1-1 . . TRBV9
CASRDRRTYEQYF TGTGCCAGCAGGGACAGGAGGACCTACGAGCAGTACTTC TRBJ2-7 TRBD1 . TRBV2
CASSPDREYGYTF TGCGCCAGCAGTCCGGACAGAGAGTATGGCTACACCTTC TRBJ1-2 . once TRBV5-1
CASSSGQGSQPQHF TGTGCCAGCAGTTCCGGACAGGGCAGTCAGCCCCAGCATTTT TRBJ1-5 TRBD1 . TRBV6-5
CASRGDNPYEQYF TGTGCCAGTAGGGGGGACAATCCCTACGAGCAGTACTTC TRBJ2-7 . . TRBV19
CASSHIAGQIPSGGVNEQFF TGTGCCAGCAGCCATATAGCGGGACAGATTCCTAGCGGGGGTGTCAATGAGCAGTTCTTC TRBJ2-1 TRBD2 . TRBV3-1/TRBV3-2